This T cell receptor (beta chain) came from a study of cytomegalovirus exposure and HLA in healthy donors (dated by TCRdb to about 2017). Study-level background: In an earlier analysis of several hundred of the donors, about 270 Gb of sequence data and 90 million to 120 million unique TCR beta sequences from approximately 180 million T cells were reported. An early release covering just under 650 HLA-typed donors comprised about 320 gigabases of sequencing data and around 86 million unique TCR sequences. Of the roughly 430 genotyped donors, 65% to 90% fell in the genetic ancestry cluster associated with self-reported Caucasian donors. The aim of the study was to test whether cataloging public T cell receptors could identify signatures of past pathogen exposure. Using immunosequencing, the study profiled T cell repertoires from around 670 subjects and related those repertoires to cytomegalovirus serostatus. A separate validation cohort of some 130 different subjects was used in addition to the approximately 700-subject first cohort. The study combined high-throughput TCR immunosequencing, statistical association of individual TCRs with disease status, and machine learning to predict cytomegalovirus infection status. A later analysis re-examined previously published TCR beta repertoires from around 670 donors and added high-resolution HLA genotyping to investigate patterns of TCR occurrence. In the later analysis, no new phenotypic data were used to find candidate immune exposures; instead, reliance was placed on TCR beta sequences and their occurrence across donors. An earlier analysis of approximately 580 of the donors used high-throughput TCR beta sequencing to judge whether each TCR beta V gene segment behaved as functional or pseudogenic. Donor age, sex, ethnicity and CMV serostatus were compiled alongside the repertoire data. A later genetic analysis used genome-wide SNP genotypes for about three fifths of the 666 donors, treating that subset as a discovery cohort. Every repertoire in the discovery cohort had been generated on one and the same sequencing platform. Both class I and class II loci were covered by HLA typing, at four-digit resolution. Typing coverage varied by locus: 629-630 donors for A, B, C, DRB1 and DQB1; approximately 500 for DQA1; some 610 for DPA1; roughly 450 for DPB1. Five DR-DQ haplotypes were handled as single units for association and clustering because linkage in the cohort was strong. Among roughly 370 genotyped donors of the cohort, an average of roughly 240,000 unique TCR beta nucleotide sequences were sequenced per donor, about a sixth of them non-productive. Results the study describes overall, beyond this receptor: In vitro tests confirmed that a few of the cytomegalovirus-associated TCR beta chains recognize cytomegalovirus antigens. In a later analysis, HLA-associated TCR beta chains showed more clonal expansion and lower generation probabilities than non-associated chains that were equally common. Correlated functional status among segregating V segments might be attributable to linkage disequilibrium, but an unknown experimental factor could not be ruled out. In a later analysis, several top co-occurrence clusters were reported to appear linked to parvovirus B19, influenza, CMV and Epstein-Barr virus. An association between a missense DCLRE1C variant and V-gene and J-gene trimming of TCR beta chains was found in a later genetic analysis and replicated in an independent cohort. In both the original and validation cohorts, the classifier was reported to diagnose cytomegalovirus status with high specificity and sensitivity. A total of about 180 TCR beta chains were listed by the study as associated with cytomegalovirus. While some public TCRs were present in many individuals, most TCR sequences turned up only very rarely across donors. A later analysis found that most CMV-associated TCR beta chains appeared HLA-restricted, with HLA associations seemingly driven largely by CMV exposure. A cluster of highly shared sequence variants was judged likely to represent a technical artifact of the sequencing pipeline. In a later analysis, about 16,000 TCR beta sequences were associated with specific HLA alleles at a false discovery rate of 0.05. Because the 87-base-pair reads could not distinguish some IMGT-functional V segments, including TRBV6-2 and TRBV6-3, those segments were excluded. The earlier analysis of 587 of the donors excluded roughly 16 rarely observed V segments, including chromosome 9 orphons, because counts were too low. HLA typing was unavailable for some donors at each locus, so association tests used only the typed subset. A later analysis found that TCR association rates varied across HLA loci, with DRB1 alleles showing the most associated TCRs and HLA-C alleles the fewest. Assigning TCR associations to individual alleles was difficult when HLA alleles, especially DR and DQ, strongly co-occurred. According to a later genetic analysis, donors in an Asian-associated ancestry cluster had fewer N-insertions in productive TCRs than the roughly 670-donor mean. Sequencing depth was assumed to be roughly uniform across donors in the presence/absence analyses, though that assumption may not hold. Only TCR beta chains were sequenced in this cohort, and the absence of alpha or paired-chain data limited detectable features. CMV serostatus was the only immune exposure information available for the cohort. A further reported finding was that TCR beta sequences accurately predicted the HLA-A and HLA-B alleles for most subjects in the first cohort. According to the authors, the approach could potentially be generalized to other disease states and immunological phenotypes. In an earlier analysis of more than 450 of the donors, most TCR beta V segments were observed in productive rearrangements about 87% or about 30% of the time, broadly matching IMGT annotations.

The cohort comprised 666 healthy bone marrow donors. At the time of sampling, all cohort members were nominally healthy, though unrecorded immune exposures were likely present. The donor was CMV seronegative and was included in the group of several hundred seronegative cohort members. Each donor provided a peripheral blood sample, and peripheral blood mononuclear cells were used for TCR beta sequencing. Genomic DNA extraction from the blood cell samples was performed with the Qiagen DNeasy Blood Extraction Kit. V loses 5 bases at its end and J loses 4 bases; junction bases beyond the gene matches: 2. The CDR1 and CDR2 encoded by the germline V gene are SGHRS and YFSETQ. From its cysteine to its phenylalanine, the CDR3 spans 12 amino acids. Only CDR3 DNA remains: 36 bases, in frame from the first base. Library method: the immunoSEQ multiplex PCR assay. A mixture of 60 forward primers for TCR Vbeta segments and 13 reverse primers for TCR Jbeta segments was used in the multiplex PCR. A multiplex PCR assay on genomic DNA amplified the CDR3 region of rearranged TCR beta genes. Amplified TCR beta libraries were sequenced as 87-base-pair reads on the Illumina HiSeq System. The published analysis was carried out like this. A later analysis counted some 80 million unique TCR beta chains across the 666 repertoires, and about 10 million of these chains were shared by at least two donors. To remove PCR and sequencing errors, raw reads were error-corrected and collapsed into unique sequences using a nearest-neighbor algorithm that merged closely related sequences. To assign V, D and J gene segments, CDR3 sequences were aligned to IMGT reference sequences. Each retained sequence needed at least a six-nucleotide match to both a V gene segment and a J gene segment. A rearrangement was called productive if the CDR3 had no stop codons and remained in frame with V and J, and every other rearrangement was called non-productive. Following IMGT convention, CDR3 was defined as the stretch from the second conserved V-encoded cysteine to the conserved J-encoded phenylalanine. In an earlier analysis of around 540 of the donors, sequences lacking an unambiguous match to a single V gene segment were excluded. An earlier analysis of 450 to 650 of the donors called V segments functional above 56.7% productive rearrangements and segregating when the between-donor standard deviation exceeded 5%. A statistical classification framework was built for diagnosing cytomegalovirus status from the catalog of TCR beta chain sequences. A later analysis assigned V and J genes by comparing TCR nucleotide sequences with IMGT/GENE-DB human TR gene sequences. The TCRdist pipeline was used in a later analysis to assign CDR3 sequences and most-parsimonious VDJ recombination scenarios. A later analysis defined each TCR beta chain by its CDR3 amino acid sequence plus V-gene family, and excluded reads lacking a unique V-gene family. To address suspected cross-contamination and a sequencing artifact, a later analysis removed a few hundred highly shared, low-generation-probability nucleotide sequences. For each public chain, a later analysis derived a clonal expansion index from normalized ranks of inferred template counts within each repertoire. Generation probabilities in a later analysis came from a VDJ recombination model fitted to out-of-frame rearrangements, and those results were checked against IGoR. A later analysis scored TCR-TCR, TCR-HLA and TCR-CMV co-occurrence with hypergeometric tests, applying a repertoire-size bias correction to TCR pairs. To estimate false discovery rates, a later analysis permuted the HLA or CMV assignments 20 times. A later analysis grouped co-occurring TCRs with DBSCAN, adding TCRdist sequence similarity when clustering within HLA-allele-positive subsets. Repertoires with fewer than 30,000 or more than 120,000 public chains were left out of co-occurrence clustering, as were a handful of repertoires with anomalous nucleotide sharing. Drawn from immuneACCESS, this table holds only the in-frame rearrangements with V and J called that TCRdb kept. Clones are partly lost; checked studies trace under half to an unresolved V gene and leave the rest unexplained. V and J calls and clone size are those listed in that table; D and trimming were worked out from the DNA. The sample yields around 200,000 clones; around 80% were counted once. Of the sample, about 1.7% is held by the ten largest clones.

This clone was detected once. No cognate antigen has been identified for it. One base away there is no much larger clone; base qualities are not given. Recombination linked TRBV5-1 to TRBJ1-1; 7 of the junction bases match TRBD1. The sequence was obtained from a man aged 50 to 59 in good health and CMV-seronegative. The sequencing sample was made of PBMCs. The CDR3 protein sequence reads: CASSQGGTEAFF. DNA sequence: TGCGCCAGCAGTCAGGGGGGCACTGAAGCTTTCTTT.